What follows is one T cell receptor (beta chain) and its context. Its antigen remains unknown. The assay used was immunoSEQ (version v3.0), run at survey level. Sequencing targeted roughly 40,000-55,000 T-cell genomes per sample. TCRdb's table, derived via immunoSEQ multiplex PCR, lists solely in-frame clones and lacks some. The profile shows tens of thousands of clones, around nine tenths of them singletons. This record belongs to a study of long-term antiretroviral therapy in people with HIV. The study's findings and limits: With ART, diversity went up but was still lower than in transplant donor controls. Dominance of pre-ART expanded clones persisted, fluctuating and often declining after ART.

Here the sequenced sample was unsorted PBMCs, taken 0.6 years after starting antiretroviral therapy. The clonotype comes from a man in his sixties with HIV.

CDR3 protein: CASSLEGWNTDTQYF. CDR3 in DNA: TGCGCCAGCAGCTTGGAGGGCTGGAACACAGATACGCAGTATTTT. The chain is built from TRBV5-1 and TRBJ2-3; no firm D call. Per germline, CDR1 SGHRS and CDR2 YFSETQ. The CDR3 is 15 residues long. V was pared by 0 bases and J by 2 bases, with 10 bases between.